This entry concerns a single T cell receptor (beta chain). This sample is drawn from a study of CD8 T cells in Susac syndrome. In the study overall: Patients with Susac syndrome were therapy-naive, taking corticosteroids, with some also receiving intravenous immunoglobulin, or taking intravenous immunoglobulin alone at the time their blood was drawn.

Reverse transcription of roughly 0.5 to 1 ug RNA used random hexamers. MiXCR, run by TCRdb on the immunoSEQ multiplex PCR reads, gives a single entry per CDR3 protein. Seen here are tens of thousands of distinct CDR3 sequences, around 94% observed once, and the top ten hold about 0.52%. From germline, CDR1 is DFQATT and CDR2 SNEGSKA (reference sequence). The CDR3 has 14 amino acids. V lost 3 bases and J lost 7; bases outside the gene matches: 9. The chain has TRBV20-1 and TRBJ2-1, with 7 bases matching TRBD1. The specimen sequenced was CD8+ T cells from PBMCs. The source of this sequence is a human donor with Susac syndrome. The CDR3 protein is CSASEDRLVNEQFF. For the CDR3, the DNA is TGCAGTGCTAGTGAGGACAGGCTGGTAAATGAGCAGTTCTTC.